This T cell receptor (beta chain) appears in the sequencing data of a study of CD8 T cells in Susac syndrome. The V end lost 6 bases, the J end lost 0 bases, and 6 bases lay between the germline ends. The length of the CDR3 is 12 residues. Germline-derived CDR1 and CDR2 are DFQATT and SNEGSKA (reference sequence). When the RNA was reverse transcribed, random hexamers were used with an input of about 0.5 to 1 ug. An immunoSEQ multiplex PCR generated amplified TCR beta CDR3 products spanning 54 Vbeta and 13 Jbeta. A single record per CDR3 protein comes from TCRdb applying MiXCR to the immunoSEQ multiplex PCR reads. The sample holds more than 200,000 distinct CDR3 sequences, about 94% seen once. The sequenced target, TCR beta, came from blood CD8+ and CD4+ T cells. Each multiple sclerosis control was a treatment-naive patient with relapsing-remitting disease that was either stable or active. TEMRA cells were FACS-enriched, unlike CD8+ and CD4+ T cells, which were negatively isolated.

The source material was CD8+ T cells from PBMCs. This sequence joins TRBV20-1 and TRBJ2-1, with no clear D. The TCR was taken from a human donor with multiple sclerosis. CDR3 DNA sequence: TGCAGTGCCCCGAGCTCCTACAATGAGCAGTTCTTC. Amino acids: CSAPSSYNEQFF.